The 21 T cell receptor beta chains in this list originate from one sample, sequenced in a study of shared clonotypes between healthy human individuals. Generated by immunoSEQ multiplex PCR, the TCRdb table keeps only in-frame clones and is missing some. Among about 1.1 million clones listed, about 80% were seen once. Material for sequencing was memory CD4+ T cells from PBMCs. Subset given: CD45RA-negative fraction. These receptors originate from a man younger than 35 in good health. Some clones in this sample may be carry-over from other donors' samples.

The chain is built from TRBV6-6 and TRBJ1-2; TRBD1 is a possible D gene (5 bases). Trimming pared 4 bases from V and 8 bases from J, leaving 20 bases between. There are 15 residues in the CDR3. Germline V gene lookup returns CDR1 MNHNY and CDR2 SVGAGI (reference sequence). CDR3 sequence: CASSSAAHGTGGYTF. The CDR3 DNA is TGTGCCAGCAGTTCCGCAGCCCACGGGACGGGCGGCTACACCTTC.

The chain combines TRBV5-1 with TRBJ2-7; 7 positions match TRBD2. There are 15 residues in the CDR3. Germline CDR1 SGHRS, CDR2 YFSETQ. Trimming removed 0 bases from V and 7 bases from J; junction bases left unmatched: 10. The chain's CDR3 is CASSLAFAGVREQYF. For the CDR3, the DNA is TGCGCCAGCAGCTTGGCCTTTGCGGGAGTGCGAGAGCAGTACTTC.

V usage is TRBV28 and J usage is TRBJ1-6; 11 bases fit TRBD1. In germline, CDR1 is MDHEN, CDR2 SYDVKM. V was pared by 5 bases and J by 7 bases, with 10 bases of the junction left unmatched. CDR3 length: 17 residues. DNA for the CDR3: TGTGCCAGCAGTCCAAGAGGACAGGGGGCCTTGAATTCACCCCTCCACTTT. Its protein is CASSPRGQGALNSPLHF.

This chain connects TRBV7-2 to TRBJ1-1; D ambiguous. The CDR3 spans 14 residues. V lost 0 bases, J lost 1 base, and 6 bases lay in between. The germline V gene has CDR1 SGHTA and CDR2 FQGNSA. The chain's CDR3 is CASSLAWANTEAFF. CDR3 coding DNA: TGTGCCAGCAGCTTAGCCTGGGCGAACACTGAAGCTTTCTTT.

The chain uses TRBV21-1 and TRBJ1-4. TRBV21-1 is noted as a pseudogene. The CDR3 extends over 20 amino acids. CDR3 DNA: TGTGCCAGCAGCGCATTTGCCCCTTCGAGGGGGGCCAGTCGCGATGAAAAACTGTTTTTT. The encoded protein is CASSAFAPSRGASRDEKLFF.

The genes are TRBV5-1 and TRBJ1-1; D call uncertain. CDR3 length equals 13 residues. Germline CDR1 SGHRS, CDR2 YFSETQ. The V end was cut by 1 base, the J end by 3 bases, with 7 bases between. Written as DNA, the CDR3 is TGCGCCAGCAGCTTGAATACCGACACTGAAGCTTTCTTT. Translation: CASSLNTDTEAFF.

The chain recombines TRBV6-6 with TRBJ2-5, with 10 bases aligning to TRBD2. V lost 6 bases, J lost 3 bases, and 10 bases stayed unmatched. The CDR3 spans 16 residues. Germline CDR1 is MNHNY and CDR2 is SVGAGI (reference sequence). CDR3 amino acids: CASSSNLAGGKETQYF. The CDR3 DNA reads TGTGCCAGCAGCTCCAATTTAGCGGGAGGAAAAGAGACCCAGTACTTC.

The V call is TRBV2, the J call TRBJ2-2; perhaps TRBD2 as D (5 bases). V was shortened by 6 bases and J by 2 bases, with 10 bases between the two germline ends. The germline V gene encodes CDR1 SNHLY and CDR2 FYNNEI. CDR3 length: 14 amino acids. In DNA, the CDR3 is TGTGCCAGCAGCGCCGGGATTAACACCGGGGAGCTGTTTTTT. This encodes CASSAGINTGELFF.

The CDR3 DNA sequence: TGTGCCAGCAGTTTCCCGACAGGGGGATATGGCTACACCTTC. Protein: CASSFPTGGYGYTF. The chain is built from TRBV28 and TRBJ1-2, with 9 bases fitting TRBD1. The CDR3 extends over 14 amino acids. J lost 5 bases, V lost 3 bases, and 4 bases had no gene match. Germline CDR1 is MDHEN and CDR2 is SYDVKM.

V gene TRBV6-5 combines with J gene TRBJ1-3; D is unclear. This CDR3 has 16 residues. Looked up from germline, CDR1 is MNHEY and CDR2 is SVGAGI. The germline V and J ends were trimmed by 0 bases and 4 bases, with 13 bases remaining between them. CDR3 nucleotides: TGTGCCAGCAGTTACTCGTTTAGGGCATCGGGAAACACCATATATTTT. Residues: CASSYSFRASGNTIYF.

V is TRBV4-1 and J is TRBJ2-6, with a possible D match to TRBD2 (6 bases). With 6 bases removed from V and 2 bases from J, the gap between germline ends came to 14 bases. CDR1 is MGHRA and CDR2 is YSYEKL in the germline V gene. The CDR3 contains 16 residues. The CDR3 sequence is CASRGGLRAGANVLTF. The CDR3 DNA reads TGCGCCAGCAGGGGGGGACTTCGAGCTGGGGCCAACGTCCTGACTTTC.

This clone was found a few times. The chain employs TRBV30 and TRBJ1-1; D possibly corresponds to TRBD1 (6 bases). This CDR3 has 15 residues. V dropped 4 bases and J dropped 10 bases, with 25 bases sitting between them. Per the germline V gene, CDR1 is GTSNPN and CDR2 is SVGIG (reference sequence). For the CDR3, the DNA is TGTGCCTGGACGACAGGATACGGCTTAAGAGGGGGAGCTTTCTTT. Protein product: CAWTTGYGLRGGAFF.

V is TRBV2 and J is TRBJ1-1, with TRBD1 identical over 7 bases. V was clipped by 9 bases and J by 2 bases; unmatched bases: 12. Germline lookup yields CDR1 SNHLY and CDR2 FYNNEI. The CDR3 contains 15 residues. The CDR3 here is CARQKRQGINTEAFF. The CDR3 DNA is TGTGCCAGGCAAAAAAGACAGGGAATAAACACTGAAGCTTTCTTT.

The chain links TRBV10-3 to TRBJ2-1, with 10 bases lining up with TRBD2. Germline assignment: CDR1 ENHRY and CDR2 SYGVKD. The CDR3 has 16 amino acids. After removal of 6 bases from V and 9 bases from J, the junction contained 14 bases not matched to a gene. The CDR3 is CAISQLAGLSGGEQFF. DNA of the CDR3: TGTGCCATCAGCCAACTAGCGGGGCTTTCCGGTGGTGAGCAGTTCTTC.

The V call is TRBV11-2, the J call TRBJ1-1; D is uncertain. The germline CDR1 and CDR2 sequences are SGHAT and FQNNGV. This CDR3 is built from 13 residues. Between the trimmed V and J ends, which lost 6 bases and 4 bases, there was a span of 12 bases. The CDR3 loop is CASRGTGGTEAFF. Here the CDR3 DNA reads TGTGCCAGCAGGGGAACTGGAGGCACTGAAGCTTTCTTT. The complete variable domain, with remaining parts taken from reference TRBV11-2 and TRBJ1-1, reads EAGVAQSPRYKIIEKRQSVAFWCNPISGHATLYWYQQILGQGPKLLIQFQNNGVVDDSQLPKDRFSAERLKGVDSTLKIQPAKLEDSAVYLCASRGTGGTEAFFGQGTRLTVV.

The genes are TRBV6-6 and TRBJ2-3; 8 nucleotides match TRBD2. This CDR3 comprises 15 residues. Germline assignment: CDR1 MNHNY and CDR2 SVGAGI (reference sequence). Trimming at V came to 6 bases and at J to 2 bases, leaving 7 bases not matched to a gene. CDR3 coding DNA: TGTGCCAGCAGCCCCGGGGGGGGCCCCACAGATACGCAGTATTTT. It is translated as CASSPGGGPTDTQYF.

The V gene is TRBV4-2, the J gene TRBJ2-5; D possibly corresponds to TRBD1 (5 bases). The CDR3 is 15 amino acids. Per germline, CDR1 LGHNA and CDR2 YNFKEQ. Trimming stripped 2 bases from V and 1 base from J, with 11 bases between. The DNA for the CDR3 is TGTGCCAGCAGCCAACCGCAGGGCGGCCAAGAGACCCAGTACTTC. Translation: CASSQPQGGQETQYF.

The chain employs TRBV11-1 and TRBJ2-7; the match to TRBD2 covers 9 bases. The CDR3 loop spans 15 amino acids. Germline CDR1 SGHAT, CDR2 FQDESV (reference sequence). Trimming took 1 base from V and 6 from J; bases not matched to a gene: 7. The chain's CDR3 is CASSLGRSGRGEQYF. CDR3 nucleotides: TGTGCCAGCAGCTTAGGACGTAGCGGGAGAGGCGAGCAGTACTTC.

The rearrangement joins TRBV6-5 to TRBJ2-7; D unclear. V lost 10 bases and J lost 1, with 11 bases in between. Germline loops: CDR1 MNHEY, CDR2 SVGAGI. The CDR3 has 12 amino acids. The CDR3 DNA sequence: TGTGCCACCTCCGGTCGATCCTACGAGCAGTACTTC. It encodes CATSGRSYEQYF.

The chain uses TRBV4-1 and TRBJ2-5; D ambiguous. Trimming stripped 1 base from V and 5 bases from J, with 8 bases between. From germline, CDR1 is MGHRA and CDR2 YSYEKL. This CDR3 comprises 13 residues. CDR3 residues: CASSQGSFETQYF. Written as DNA, the CDR3 is TGCGCCAGCAGCCAAGGCTCATTCGAGACCCAGTACTTC.

This clone was counted ten times or more. This chain joins TRBV25-1 and TRBJ1-5, with a weak D call TRBD1 (5 bases). From germline, CDR1 is MGHDK and CDR2 SYGVNS. V was shortened by 6 bases and J by 0 bases, with 9 bases between the two germline ends. The CDR3 sequence is 14 residues long. Written as DNA, the CDR3 is TGTGCCAGCAGAGGAGGGACTAGCAATCAGCCCCAGCATTTT. This translates into CASRGGTSNQPQHF.